The T cell receptor beta chain under discussion was sequenced for a study of shared clonotypes between healthy human individuals. Study background: The composition of the donors was a couple of women and three men aged 18 to 49.

Findings and limits, study-wide: Enrolling few donors narrowed the genetic and exposure-history diversity that was represented. Rarefaction showed that sequencing of sorted subsets was incomplete (despite large depth).

About this clone: Its antigen is as yet unknown.

J gave up 7 bases and V 6 bases, and 5 bases lay outside the gene matches. Germline V CDR1 and CDR2: SNHLY, FYNNEI. The CDR3 contains 13 residues. Generated by immunoSEQ multiplex PCR, the TCRdb table keeps only in-frame clones and is missing some. The repertoire consists of about 1 million clones, with 65% to 75% occurring once and the leading ten covering approximately 1.5%. All of the donors resided in Nashville, Tennessee, and each was a Caucasian adult. This chain uses TRBV2 with TRBJ2-5; TRBD1 agrees at 10 bases. The clonotype comes from a man aged 18 to 30 in good health. The sequencing input was memory CD4+ T cells sorted from blood. Subset reported: CD45RA-negative fraction. The CDR3 sequence: CASRGTGAGTQYF. CDR3 nucleotides: TGTGCCAGCAGAGGGACAGGGGCTGGGACCCAGTACTTC.